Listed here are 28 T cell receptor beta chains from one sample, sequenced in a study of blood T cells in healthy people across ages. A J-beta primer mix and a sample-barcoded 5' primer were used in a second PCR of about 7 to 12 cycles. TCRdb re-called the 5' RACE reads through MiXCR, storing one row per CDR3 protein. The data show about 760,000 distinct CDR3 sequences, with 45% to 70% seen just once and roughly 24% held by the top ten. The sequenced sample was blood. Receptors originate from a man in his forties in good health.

DNA of the CDR3: TGTGCCAGCAGTTTACCTCACTCCTACGAGCAGTACTTC. This sequence encodes CASSLPHSYEQYF. The V and J genes are TRBV28 and TRBJ2-7, with D hard to call. The V end was cut by 2 bases, the J end by 0 bases, with 5 bases between. The CDR3 spans 13 residues. CDR1 is MDHEN, CDR2 SYDVKM, per germline.

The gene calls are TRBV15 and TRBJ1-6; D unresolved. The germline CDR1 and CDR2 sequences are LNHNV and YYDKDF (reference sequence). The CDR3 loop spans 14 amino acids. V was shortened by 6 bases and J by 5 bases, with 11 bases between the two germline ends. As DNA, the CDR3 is TGTGCCACCAGTTCAAGACCAGATAATTCACCCCTCCACTTT. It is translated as CATSSRPDNSPLHF.

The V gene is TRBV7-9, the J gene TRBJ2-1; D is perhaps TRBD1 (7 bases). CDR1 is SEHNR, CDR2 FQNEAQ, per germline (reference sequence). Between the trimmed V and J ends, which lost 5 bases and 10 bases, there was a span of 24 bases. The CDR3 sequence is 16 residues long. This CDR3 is CASSQSGGNRQSEQFF. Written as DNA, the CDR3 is TGTGCCAGCAGCCAATCAGGGGGGAATCGACAATCGGAGCAGTTCTTC.

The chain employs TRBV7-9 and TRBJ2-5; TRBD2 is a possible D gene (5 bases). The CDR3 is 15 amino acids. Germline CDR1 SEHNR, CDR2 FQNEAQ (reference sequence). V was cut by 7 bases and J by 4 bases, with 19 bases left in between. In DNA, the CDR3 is TGTGCCAGCACCCCATCGGTAACGGGGAGAGAGACCCAGTACTTC. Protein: CASTPSVTGRETQYF.

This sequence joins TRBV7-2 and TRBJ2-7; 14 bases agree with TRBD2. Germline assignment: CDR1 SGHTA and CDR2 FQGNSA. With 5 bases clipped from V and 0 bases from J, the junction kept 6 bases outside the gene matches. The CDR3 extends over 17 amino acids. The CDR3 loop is CASSDRLAGGSSYEQYF. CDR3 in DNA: TGTGCCAGCAGCGATCGACTAGCGGGAGGGAGCTCCTACGAGCAGTACTTC.

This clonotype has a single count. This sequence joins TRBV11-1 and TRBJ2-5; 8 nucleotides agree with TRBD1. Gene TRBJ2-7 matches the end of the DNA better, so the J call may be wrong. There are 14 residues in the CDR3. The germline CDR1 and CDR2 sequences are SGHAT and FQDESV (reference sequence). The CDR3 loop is CASSSGGNSREQYF. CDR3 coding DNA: TGTGCCAGCAGCTCAGGGGGCAACAGTCGCGAGCAGTACTTC.

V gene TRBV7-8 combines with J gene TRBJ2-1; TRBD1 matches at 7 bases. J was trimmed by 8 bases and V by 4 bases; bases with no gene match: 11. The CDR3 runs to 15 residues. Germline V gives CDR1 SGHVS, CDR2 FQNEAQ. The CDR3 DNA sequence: TGTGCCAGCAGCTCCAGACAGGGCCTAGGCTATGAGCAGTTCTTC. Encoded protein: CASSSRQGLGYEQFF.

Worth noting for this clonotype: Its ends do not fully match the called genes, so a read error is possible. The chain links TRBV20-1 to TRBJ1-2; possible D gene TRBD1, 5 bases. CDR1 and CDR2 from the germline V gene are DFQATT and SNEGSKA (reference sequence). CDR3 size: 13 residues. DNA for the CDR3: TGCAGTGCTAGGACCCAGGGCGACTATGGCTGCACCTTC. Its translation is CSARTQGDYGCTF.

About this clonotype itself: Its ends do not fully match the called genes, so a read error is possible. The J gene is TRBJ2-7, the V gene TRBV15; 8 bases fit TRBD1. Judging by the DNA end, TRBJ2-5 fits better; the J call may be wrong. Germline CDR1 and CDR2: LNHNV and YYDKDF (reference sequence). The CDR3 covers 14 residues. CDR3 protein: CTTNSQDRAETQYF. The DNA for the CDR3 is TGTACCACCAACTCTCAGGACAGGGCGGAGACCCAGTACTTC.

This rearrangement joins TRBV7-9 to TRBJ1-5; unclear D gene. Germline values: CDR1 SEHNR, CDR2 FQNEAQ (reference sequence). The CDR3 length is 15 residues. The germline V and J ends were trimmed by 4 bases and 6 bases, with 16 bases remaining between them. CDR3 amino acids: CASSSTDGSGQPQHF. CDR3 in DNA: TGTGCCAGCAGCTCAACAGACGGATCTGGTCAGCCCCAGCATTTT.

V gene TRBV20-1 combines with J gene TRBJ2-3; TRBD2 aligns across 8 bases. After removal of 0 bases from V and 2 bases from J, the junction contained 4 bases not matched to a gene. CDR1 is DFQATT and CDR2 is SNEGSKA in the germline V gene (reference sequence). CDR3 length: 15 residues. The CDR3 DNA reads TGCAGTGCTAGAGATTCCGGGAGGGACACAGATACGCAGTATTTT. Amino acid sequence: CSARDSGRDTDTQYF.

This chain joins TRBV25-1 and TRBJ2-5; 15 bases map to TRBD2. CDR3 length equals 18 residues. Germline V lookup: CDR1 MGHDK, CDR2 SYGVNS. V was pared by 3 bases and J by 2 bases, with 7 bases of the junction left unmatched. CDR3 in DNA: TGTGCCAGCAGTGACGGACTAGCGGGAGGGCCCTCACAAGAGACCCAGTACTTC. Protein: CASSDGLAGGPSQETQYF.

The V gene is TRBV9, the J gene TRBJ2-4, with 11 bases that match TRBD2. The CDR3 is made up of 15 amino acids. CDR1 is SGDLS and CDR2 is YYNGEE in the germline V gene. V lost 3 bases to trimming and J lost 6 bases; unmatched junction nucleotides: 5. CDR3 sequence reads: CASSATGLAGNIQYF. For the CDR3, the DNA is TGTGCCAGCAGCGCTACAGGACTAGCGGGAAACATTCAGTACTTC. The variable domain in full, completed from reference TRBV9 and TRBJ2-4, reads DSGVTQTPKHLITATGQRVTLRCSPRSGDLSVYWYQQSLDQGLQFLIQYYNGEERAKGNILERFSAQQFPDLHSELNLSSLELGDSALYFCASSATGLAGNIQYFGAGTRLSVL.

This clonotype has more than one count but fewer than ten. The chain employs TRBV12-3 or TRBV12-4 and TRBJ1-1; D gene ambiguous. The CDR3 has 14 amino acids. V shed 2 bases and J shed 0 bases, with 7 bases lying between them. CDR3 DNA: TGTGCCAGCAGTTTACGGACCATGAACACTGAAGCTTTCTTT. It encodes CASSLRTMNTEAFF.

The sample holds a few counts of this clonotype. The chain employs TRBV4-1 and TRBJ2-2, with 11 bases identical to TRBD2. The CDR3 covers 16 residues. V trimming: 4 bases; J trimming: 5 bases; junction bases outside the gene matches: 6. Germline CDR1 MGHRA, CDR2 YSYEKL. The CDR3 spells CASSRTGLAATGELFF. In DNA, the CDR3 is TGCGCCAGCAGCCGCACGGGACTAGCGGCGACCGGGGAGCTGTTTTTT.

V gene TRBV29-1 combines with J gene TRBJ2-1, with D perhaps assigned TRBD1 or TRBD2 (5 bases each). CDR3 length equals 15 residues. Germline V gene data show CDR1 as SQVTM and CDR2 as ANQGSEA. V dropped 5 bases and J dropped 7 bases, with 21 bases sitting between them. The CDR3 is CSVYLGPRRLNEQFF. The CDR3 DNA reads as TGCAGCGTTTACTTGGGACCCAGGAGGTTGAATGAGCAGTTCTTC.

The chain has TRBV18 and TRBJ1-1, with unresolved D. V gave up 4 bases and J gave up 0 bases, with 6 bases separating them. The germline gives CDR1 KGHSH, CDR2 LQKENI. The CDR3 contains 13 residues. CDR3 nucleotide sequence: TGTGCCAGCTCACTTAAGATGAACACTGAAGCTTTCTTT. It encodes CASSLKMNTEAFF. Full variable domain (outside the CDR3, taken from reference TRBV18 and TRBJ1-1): NAGVMQNPRHLVRRRGQEARLRCSPMKGHSHVYWYRQLPEEGLKFMVYLQKENIIDESGMPKERFSAEFPKEGPSILRIQQVVRGDSAAYFCASSLKMNTEAFFGQGTRLTVV.

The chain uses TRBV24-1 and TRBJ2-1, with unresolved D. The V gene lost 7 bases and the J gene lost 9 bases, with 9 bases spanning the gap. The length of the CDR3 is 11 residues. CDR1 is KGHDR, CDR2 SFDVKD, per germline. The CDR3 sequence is CATSETFEQFF. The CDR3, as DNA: TGTGCCACCAGCGAGACATTTGAGCAGTTCTTC.

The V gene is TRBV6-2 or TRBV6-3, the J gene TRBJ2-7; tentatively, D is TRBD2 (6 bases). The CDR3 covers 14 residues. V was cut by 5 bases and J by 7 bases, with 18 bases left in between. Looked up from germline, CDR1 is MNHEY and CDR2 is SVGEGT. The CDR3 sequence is CASSGGLHDPEQYF. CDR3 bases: TGTGCCAGCAGTGGGGGACTCCACGACCCTGAGCAGTACTTC.

CDR3 in DNA: TGTGCCAGCAGTTTAGGAAACGAAGCGAACGAGCAGTACTTC. Translating gives CASSLGNEANEQYF. The V call is TRBV12-3 or TRBV12-4, the J call TRBJ2-5; D is undetermined. Judging by the DNA end, TRBJ2-7 fits better; the J call may be wrong. The CDR3 runs to 14 residues.

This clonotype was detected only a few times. The CDR3 spells CASSGSLTYEQYF. The CDR3 DNA sequence: TGTGCCAGTAGCGGGAGCCTCACCTACGAGCAGTACTTC. The chain is built from TRBV6-5 and TRBJ2-7, with 9 bases that match TRBD2. CDR3 length: 13 residues. Germline V CDR1 and CDR2: MNHEY, SVGAGI. V shed 9 bases and J 2 bases; nucleotides not matched to a gene: 5.

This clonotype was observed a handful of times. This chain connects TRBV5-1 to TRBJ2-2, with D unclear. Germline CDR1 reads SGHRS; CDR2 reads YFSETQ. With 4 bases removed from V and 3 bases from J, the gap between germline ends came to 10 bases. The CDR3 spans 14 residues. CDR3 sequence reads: CASSVQPDTGELFF. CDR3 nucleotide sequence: TGCGCCAGCAGCGTACAACCGGACACCGGGGAGCTGTTTTTT.

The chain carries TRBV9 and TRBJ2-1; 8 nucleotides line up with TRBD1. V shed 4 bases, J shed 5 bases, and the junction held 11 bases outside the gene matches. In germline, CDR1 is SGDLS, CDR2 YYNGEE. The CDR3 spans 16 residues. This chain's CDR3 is CASSPRPGQANNEQFF. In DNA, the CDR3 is TGTGCCAGCAGCCCCAGACCGGGACAGGCAAACAATGAGCAGTTCTTC.

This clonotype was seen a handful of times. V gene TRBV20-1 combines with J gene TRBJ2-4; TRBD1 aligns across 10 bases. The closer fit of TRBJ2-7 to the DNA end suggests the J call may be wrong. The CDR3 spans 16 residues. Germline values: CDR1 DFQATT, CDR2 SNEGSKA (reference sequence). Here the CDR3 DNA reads TGCAGTGCTAGGCTGGGACAGGGGCGTTCGGGATACGAGCAGTACTTC. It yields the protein CSARLGQGRSGYEQYF.

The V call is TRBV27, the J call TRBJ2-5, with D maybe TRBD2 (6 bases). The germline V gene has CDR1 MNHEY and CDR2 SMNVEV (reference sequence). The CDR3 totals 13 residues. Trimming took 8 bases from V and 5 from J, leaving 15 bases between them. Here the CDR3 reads CASGGSLGETQYF. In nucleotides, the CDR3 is TGTGCCAGCGGAGGGTCCCTGGGGGAGACCCAGTACTTC.

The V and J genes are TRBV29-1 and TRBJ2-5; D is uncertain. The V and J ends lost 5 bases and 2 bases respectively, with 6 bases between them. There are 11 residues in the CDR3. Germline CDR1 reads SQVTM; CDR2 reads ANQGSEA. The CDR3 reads CSVRWQETQYF. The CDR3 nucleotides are TGCAGCGTTCGGTGGCAAGAGACCCAGTACTTC.

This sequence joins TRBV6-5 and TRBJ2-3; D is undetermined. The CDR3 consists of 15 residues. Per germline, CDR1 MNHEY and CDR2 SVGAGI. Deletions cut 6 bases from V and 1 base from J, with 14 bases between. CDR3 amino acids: CASRESDHRTDTQYF. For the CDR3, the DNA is TGTGCCAGCAGGGAGTCCGATCACCGCACAGATACGCAGTATTTT.

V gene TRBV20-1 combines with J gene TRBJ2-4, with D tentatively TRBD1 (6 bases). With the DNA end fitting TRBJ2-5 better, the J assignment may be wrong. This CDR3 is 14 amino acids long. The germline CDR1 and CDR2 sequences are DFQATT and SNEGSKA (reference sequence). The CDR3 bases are TGCAGTCGACCCCGGGACACCCCACAAGAGACCCAGTACTTC. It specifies CSRPRDTPQETQYF.